This T cell receptor beta chain appears in the sequencing data of a study of CD8+CD57+ T cells in acquired aplastic anemia. Study summary: The mean DNA yield obtained from sorted CD4+ and CD8+ cells came to roughly 3.4 ug. CD4+ cell libraries from healthy donors averaged about 10.8 million reads. Whole-study results and caveats: Some 28 sequences, all CD8+ CDR3, were shared between patients and controls. Significant differences in CD8+ Simpson's diversity were not observed between patients and controls.

This clonotype was seen at least ten times. The antigen remains undetermined. Genomic DNA, serving as template, underwent TCR beta VDJ and CDR3 profiling. TCRdb passed the reads through MiXCR, listing each CDR3 protein once. This sample has about 180,000 distinct CDR3 sequences, with approximately 46% found just once. Germline loops: CDR1 SGHTA, CDR2 FQGNSA. The CDR3 is made up of 14 amino acids. Trimming shortened V by 5 bases and J by 6 bases, and 13 bases separated the two germline ends. The genes are TRBV7-2 and TRBJ2-2; D gene unclear. The sample taken for sequencing was sorted CD4+, CD8+, or CD8+CD57+ T cells (not recorded which) from PBMCs. This sequence originates from a human donor in good health. CDR3 amino acids: CASSPTWGPGELFF. CDR3 nucleotides: TGTGCCAGCAGCCCCACCTGGGGTCCCGGGGAGCTGTTTTTT. Using reference TRBV7-2 and TRBJ2-2 for the parts outside the CDR3, the full variable domain is GAGVSQSPSNKVTEKGKDVELRCDPISGHTALYWYRQSLGQGLEFLIYFQGNSAPDKSGLPSDRFSAERTGGSVSTLTIQRTQQEDSAVYLCASSPTWGPGELFFGEGSRLTVL.